This TCR beta chain stems from a study of T cells expressing NK-cell markers. After re-calling the 5' RACE reads, TCRdb lists one entry per CDR3 protein, DNA absent. The sample yields 300,000 to 500,000 distinct CDR3 sequences, of which the top ten take up roughly 10%. This CDR3 spans 17 amino acids. Sequenced: blood T cells: a sorted CD56 or NKG2C T cell subset, CD4+ or CD8+ T cells, or bulk PBMC T cells (not recorded which). The chain couples TRBV12-3 or TRBV12-4 to TRBJ2-5; the TCRdb D gene call, TRBD1, has no DNA to confirm it. The source of this sequence is a woman aged 45-60 years in good health. The CDR3 sequence: CASSFRQGARRGETQYF.